These 17 T cell receptor beta chains share one sample of origin, sequenced in a study of control samples from healthy donors and cancer patients. Data came from immunoSEQ multiplex PCR; TCRdb stores just in-frame clones and leaves some out. Seen here are some 140,000 clones, around 90% observed once, and the top ten hold around 11%. Sequencing was carried out using blood. Receptors originate from a man younger than 40 in good health.

The chain couples TRBV9 to TRBJ1-1, with TRBD1 as a possible D gene (5 bases). Per germline, CDR1 SGDLS and CDR2 YYNGEE. V was shortened by 3 bases and J by 6 bases, with 15 bases between the two germline ends. CDR3 size: 14 residues. The CDR3 nucleotides are TGTGCCAGCAGCGCGACGTCCCAGGGTGCTGAAGCTTTCTTT. Translating gives CASSATSQGAEAFF.

Here the CDR3 DNA reads TGTGCCAGCAGCCGTTCGGGAGGGGGTAATGAGCAGTTCTTC. Its translation is CASSRSGGGNEQFF. The chain is built from TRBV7-9 and TRBJ2-1; 8 bases line up with TRBD2. The junction had 7 bases not matched to a gene; V was cut back by 5 bases and J by 7 bases. The germline V gene encodes CDR1 SEHNR and CDR2 FQNEAQ (reference sequence). This CDR3 has 14 residues.

This clone was detected only a few times. The V gene is TRBV7-2, the J gene TRBJ2-1, with 7 bases that match TRBD2. Germline V gene lookup returns CDR1 SGHTA and CDR2 FQGNSA. The J segment lost 6 bases and the V segment lost 4 bases, leaving 12 bases of the junction unmatched. This CDR3 comprises 16 residues. CDR3 region: CASSSTGTGTTNEQFF. CDR3 in DNA: TGTGCCAGCAGCTCAACCGGGACCGGGACTACCAATGAGCAGTTCTTC.

The chain combines TRBV5-4 with TRBJ2-5; 9 bases are a match to TRBD2. The CDR3 covers 15 residues. V lost 0 bases, J lost 2 bases, and 2 bases stayed unmatched. Germline CDR1 and CDR2: SGHNT and YYREEE (reference sequence). CDR3 nucleotides: TGTGCCAGCAGCTTGGGGCTAGCGGGGCAAGAGACCCAGTACTTC. This translates into CASSLGLAGQETQYF.

V and J are TRBV30 and TRBJ1-3, with TRBD1 matching 9 bases. The germline V gene has CDR1 GTSNPN and CDR2 SVGIG (reference sequence). The CDR3 covers 15 residues. V trimming: 1 base; J trimming: 3 bases; junction bases outside the gene matches: 4. The CDR3 nucleotides read TGTGCCTGGAGTGGGACAGGGGAGGTTGGAAACACCATATATTTT. Translated: CAWSGTGEVGNTIYF.

The chain combines TRBV28 with TRBJ1-1; D is uncertain. This CDR3 comprises 14 residues. From germline, CDR1 is MDHEN and CDR2 SYDVKM. The V end was cut by 4 bases, the J end by 3 bases, with 12 bases between. The CDR3 sequence: CASSSRIFHTEAFF. In DNA, the CDR3 is TGTGCCAGCAGTTCCCGCATCTTTCACACTGAAGCTTTCTTT.

This clone was recorded only once. The chain joins TRBV6-5 to TRBJ2-1, with D maybe TRBD2 (6 bases). The germline CDR1 and CDR2 sequences are MNHEY and SVGAGI. V was cut by 4 bases and J by 4 bases, with 11 bases left in between. The CDR3 length is 14 residues. CDR3 nucleotide sequence: TGTGCCAGCAGTTTCCAGAGCGGGTACAATGAGCAGTTCTTC. Translating it yields CASSFQSGYNEQFF.

CDR3 amino acids: CATGRGAYEQYF. The DNA of the CDR3 is TGTGCCACCGGAAGGGGGGCCTACGAGCAGTACTTC. The rearrangement uses TRBV25-1 and TRBJ2-7, with D perhaps matching TRBD1 or TRBD2 (6 bases each). The CDR3 totals 12 residues. Per germline, CDR1 MGHDK and CDR2 SYGVNS. Trimming removed 10 bases at V and 2 bases at J, with 12 bases between.

The chain employs TRBV6-5 and TRBJ1-1; tentatively, D is TRBD1 (6 bases). Germline V gene data show CDR1 as MNHEY and CDR2 as SVGAGI. With 5 bases removed from V and 3 bases from J, the gap between germline ends came to 10 bases. The CDR3 spans 13 residues. CDR3 coding DNA: TGTGCCAGCAGTACAGGGCCCGACACTGAAGCTTTCTTT. Translated, it gives CASSTGPDTEAFF.

This clone was seen only once. The chain combines TRBV11-2 with TRBJ1-1; perhaps TRBD1 as D (5 bases). The CDR3 is 14 residues long. V was clipped by 5 bases and J by 2 bases, with 12 bases between them. Germline lookup yields CDR1 SGHAT and CDR2 FQNNGV. The chain's CDR3 is CASSRSRANTEAFF. The DNA of the CDR3 is TGTGCCAGCAGCCGCTCCAGGGCTAACACTGAAGCTTTCTTT.

The chain is built from TRBV2 and TRBJ2-1; TRBD2 matches at 8 bases. J lost 9 bases, V lost 4 bases, and 5 bases had no gene match. The CDR3 runs 13 residues. CDR1 is SNHLY, CDR2 FYNNEI, per germline. CDR3 bases: TGTGCCAGCAGTGCAGAGCGGGAGACTGAGCAGTTCTTC. Its translation is CASSAERETEQFF.

The gene calls are TRBV6-1 and TRBJ2-7; D unresolved. Trimming pared 3 bases from V and 4 bases from J, leaving 10 bases between. The CDR3 contains 13 residues. Germline V lookup: CDR1 MNHNS, CDR2 SASEGT. The CDR3 protein is CASSDYGLYEQYF. The DNA of the CDR3 is TGTGCCAGCAGTGATTACGGCCTATACGAGCAGTACTTC.

The V and J genes are TRBV18 and TRBJ2-3; no reliable D call. From germline, CDR1 is KGHSH and CDR2 LQKENI. There are 12 residues in the CDR3. Trimming shortened V by 2 bases and J by 6 bases, and 6 bases separated the two germline ends. As DNA, the CDR3 is TGTGCCAGCTCACCAAGTAGGGATACGCAGTATTTT. Translation gives CASSPSRDTQYF.

J is TRBJ2-1 and V is TRBV7-2; the match to TRBD2 covers 9 bases. Germline V gives CDR1 SGHTA, CDR2 FQGNSA. The CDR3 runs 17 residues. V trimming: 4 bases; J trimming: 4 bases; junction bases outside the gene matches: 11. CDR3 sequence: CASSSPEREEPYNEQFF. CDR3 coding DNA: TGTGCCAGCAGCTCGCCAGAGCGGGAGGAGCCTTACAATGAGCAGTTCTTC.

The chain combines TRBV4-3 with TRBJ2-7; the match to TRBD1 covers 7 bases. The CDR3 loop spans 16 amino acids. Germline V gene lookup returns CDR1 LGHNA and CDR2 YSLEER. The V segment lost 1 base and the J segment 2 bases; nucleotides outside the gene matches: 8. The CDR3 spells CASSQVADRPTYEQYF. DNA of the CDR3: TGCGCCAGCAGCCAAGTCGCGGACAGGCCAACCTACGAGCAGTACTTC.

This rearrangement joins TRBV6-5 to TRBJ1-1, with TRBD1 matching 9 bases. Germline CDR1 reads MNHEY; CDR2 reads SVGAGI. Trimming at V came to 7 bases and at J to 7 bases, leaving 7 bases not matched to a gene. The CDR3 has 13 amino acids. The CDR3 here is CASIGTGSIEAFF. CDR3 coding DNA: TGTGCCAGCATAGGGACAGGGAGCATTGAAGCTTTCTTT.

The chain couples TRBV18 to TRBJ1-5; TRBD1 aligns across 10 bases. The germline gives CDR1 KGHSH, CDR2 LQKENI. The CDR3 spans 17 residues. With V trimmed by 0 bases and J by 0 bases, 2 bases remained unmatched. The CDR3 sequence: CASSPPGQGLSNQPQHF. CDR3 sequence (DNA): TGTGCCAGCTCACCACCGGGACAGGGGCTTAGCAATCAGCCCCAGCATTTT.